This is a list of T cell receptor beta chains from one sample in a study of control samples from healthy donors and cancer patients. Here immunoSEQ multiplex PCR was the method, and the copy in TCRdb shows in-frame clones only, minus some. The table records tens of thousands of clones, less than 95% of them present only once. Sequencing was carried out using PBMCs. The receptors originated from a woman between 40 and 50 years old with head and neck cancer. Both conserved end residues are part of each CDR3. The D gene is left open where the match is weak. The size of a clone is reported for some rows only, either as once, few or many, or as a class for expanded clones.

J | D | V | size | length | CDR3 | DNA
TRBJ1-1 | - | TRBV6-6 | - | 13 | CASNLLTYTEAFF | TGTGCCAGCAACCTACTAACATACACTGAAGCTTTCTTT
TRBJ1-4 | - | TRBV2 | - | 13 | CASSDEAGEKLFF | TGTGCCAGCAGTGATGAGGCAGGGGAAAAACTGTTTTTT
TRBJ2-7 | - | TRBV7-8 | - | 12 | CASSLRSDEQYF | TGTGCCAGCAGCTTAAGGTCAGACGAGCAGTACTTC
TRBJ2-5 | - | TRBV18 | - | 13 | CASSIGDQETQYF | TGTGCCAGCTCAATCGGAGACCAAGAGACCCAGTACTTC
TRBJ2-5 | - | TRBV30 | - | 11 | CAWKGPATQYF | TGTGCCTGGAAGGGACCCGCGACCCAGTACTTC
TRBJ1-6 | - | TRBV7-2 | - | 15 | CASSLEVNANSPLHF | TGTGCCAGCAGCTTAGAAGTCAACGCTAATTCACCCCTCCACTTT
TRBJ2-7 | - | TRBV19 | - | 15 | CASSIQAGVTDEQYF | TGTGCCAGTAGTATACAGGCAGGGGTTACCGACGAGCAGTACTTC
TRBJ2-3 | TRBD1 | TRBV19 | - | 11 | CVSRGQDTQYF | TGCGTTAGCAGGGGGCAAGATACGCAGTATTTT
TRBJ1-5 | - | TRBV18 | - | 17 | CASSPVSGGNGNQPQHF | TGTGCCAGCTCACCAGTGTCGGGGGGCAATGGCAATCAGCCCCAGCATTTT
TRBJ2-2 | - | TRBV5-1 | - | 15 | CASSLETANTGELFF | TGCGCCAGCAGCTTGGAGACGGCGAACACCGGGGAGCTGTTTTTT
TRBJ1-1 | - | TRBV7-9 | - | 16 | CASSLGAGRGNTEAFF | TGTGCCAGCAGCTTAGGGGCAGGAAGAGGCAACACTGAAGCTTTCTTT
TRBJ1-3 | - | TRBV3-1/TRBV3-2 | - | 11 | CAVSGADTIYF | TGTGCCGTTAGTGGGGCGGACACCATATATTTT
TRBJ1-5 | - | TRBV5-6 | - | 14 | CASSVGSRNQPQHF | TGTGCCAGCAGCGTAGGGTCGCGCAATCAGCCCCAGCATTTT
TRBJ1-1 | TRBD1 | TRBV5-5 | - | 14 | CASSGGQYDTEAFF | TGTGCCAGCAGCGGGGGACAGTACGACACTGAAGCTTTCTTT
TRBJ2-1 | - | TRBV19 | - | 12 | CASSIGGNEQFF | TGTGCCAGTAGTATAGGGGGGAATGAGCAGTTCTTC
TRBJ2-1 | TRBD2 | TRBV28 | - | 16 | CASSLTSGDDYNEQFF | TGTGCCAGCAGTCTCACTAGCGGGGATGATTACAATGAGCAGTTCTTC
TRBJ2-1 | - | TRBV4-1 | - | 17 | CASSQDLVGGPYNEQFF | TGCGCCAGCAGCCAGGACCTGGTCGGGGGGCCGTACAATGAGCAGTTCTTC
TRBJ1-2 | - | TRBV10-1 | - | 17 | CASSDEPGPPTDYGYTF | TGCGCCAGCAGTGACGAACCGGGACCCCCAACGGACTATGGCTACACCTTC
TRBJ1-1 | - | TRBV14 | few | 13 | CASSQSLNTEAFF | TGTGCCAGCAGTCAAAGTCTGAACACTGAAGCTTTCTTT
TRBJ1-6 | - | TRBV19 | - | 14 | CASRHSSYNSPLHF | TGTGCCAGTAGACACAGCAGCTATAATTCACCCCTCCACTTT
TRBJ1-1 | TRBD1 | TRBV5-1 | - | 16 | CASRETGLHGGTEAFF | TGCGCCAGCAGAGAGACAGGGCTCCACGGAGGCACTGAAGCTTTCTTT
TRBJ2-7 | - | TRBV10-3 | - | 15 | CAISENAGGAYEQYF | TGTGCCATCAGTGAGAACGCCGGGGGAGCGTACGAGCAGTACTTC
TRBJ1-2 | TRBD1 | TRBV30 | - | 16 | CAWRRLQGSLGYGYTF | TGTGCCTGGAGAAGGCTACAGGGGAGTTTAGGTTATGGCTACACCTTC
TRBJ2-7 | TRBD1 | TRBV5-5 | - | 15 | CASSLAYGQGYEQYF | TGTGCCAGCAGCTTGGCCTACGGACAGGGCTACGAGCAGTACTTC
TRBJ1-2 | - | TRBV20-1 | - | 13 | CSASFELTYGYTF | TGCAGTGCTAGTTTTGAGTTGACCTATGGCTACACCTTC
TRBJ1-1 | TRBD1 | TRBV5-1 | - | 14 | CASSRQGVNTEAFF | TGCGCCAGCAGCAGACAGGGAGTGAACACTGAAGCTTTCTTT
TRBJ1-1 | TRBD1 | TRBV10-3 | - | 14 | CATSRQGGGTEAFF | TGTGCCACCTCTCGACAGGGAGGAGGCACTGAAGCTTTCTTT
TRBJ2-1 | - | TRBV6-1 | few | 15 | CASSDVGYTYNEQFF | TGTGCCAGCAGTGACGTGGGGTATACCTACAATGAGCAGTTCTTC
TRBJ1-1 | - | TRBV15 | - | 13 | CATSRDYTGEAFF | TGTGCCACCAGCAGAGATTATACAGGGGAAGCTTTCTTT